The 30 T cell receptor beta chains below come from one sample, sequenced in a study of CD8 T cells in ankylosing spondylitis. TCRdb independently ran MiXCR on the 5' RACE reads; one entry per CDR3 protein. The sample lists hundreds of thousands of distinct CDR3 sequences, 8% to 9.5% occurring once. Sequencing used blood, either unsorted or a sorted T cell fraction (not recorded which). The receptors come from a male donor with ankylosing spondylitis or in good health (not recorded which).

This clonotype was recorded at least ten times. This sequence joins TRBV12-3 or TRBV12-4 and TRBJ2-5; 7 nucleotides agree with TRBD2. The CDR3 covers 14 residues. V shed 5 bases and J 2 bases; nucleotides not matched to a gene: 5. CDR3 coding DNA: TGTGCCAGCAGTAGCGGGGCCTTGCAAGAGACCCAGTACTTC. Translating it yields CASSSGALQETQYF.

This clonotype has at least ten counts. CDR3 in amino acids: CASSFGGRTYEQYF. The CDR3 DNA reads TGCGCCAGCAGCTTTGGCGGGAGGACTTACGAGCAGTACTTC. The chain couples TRBV5-1 to TRBJ2-7; 8 bases align to TRBD2. The CDR3 totals 14 residues. Looked up from germline, CDR1 is SGHRS and CDR2 is YFSETQ. With 2 bases clipped from V and 4 bases from J, the junction kept 5 bases outside the gene matches.

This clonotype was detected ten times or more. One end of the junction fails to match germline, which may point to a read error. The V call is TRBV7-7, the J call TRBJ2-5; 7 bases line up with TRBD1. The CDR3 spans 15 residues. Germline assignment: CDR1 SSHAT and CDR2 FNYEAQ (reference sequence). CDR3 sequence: CASSLGVGGMETQYF. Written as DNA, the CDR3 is TGTGCTAGCAGCTTAGGGGTAGGGGGCATGGAGACCCAGTACTTC.

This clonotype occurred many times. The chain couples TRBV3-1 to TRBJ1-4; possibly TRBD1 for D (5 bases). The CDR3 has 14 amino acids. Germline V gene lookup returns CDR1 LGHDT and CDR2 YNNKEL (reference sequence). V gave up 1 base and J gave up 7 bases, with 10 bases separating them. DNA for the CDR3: TGTGCCAGCAGCCAAGTCAGGGACCTTGAAAAACTGTTTTTT. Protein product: CASSQVRDLEKLFF.

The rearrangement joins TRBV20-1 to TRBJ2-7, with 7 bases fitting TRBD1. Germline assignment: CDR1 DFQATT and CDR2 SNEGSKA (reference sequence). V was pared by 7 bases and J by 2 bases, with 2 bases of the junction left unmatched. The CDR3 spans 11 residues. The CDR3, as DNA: TGCAGTGGCGGACAGGCCTACGAGCAGTACTTC. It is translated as CSGGQAYEQYF.

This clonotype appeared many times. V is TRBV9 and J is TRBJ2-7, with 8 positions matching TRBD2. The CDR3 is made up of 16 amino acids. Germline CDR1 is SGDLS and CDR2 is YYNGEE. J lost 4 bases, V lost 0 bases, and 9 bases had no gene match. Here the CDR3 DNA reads TGTGCCAGCAGCGTAGCTACGGGAGGGGGACCTTACGAGCAGTACTTC. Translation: CASSVATGGGPYEQYF.

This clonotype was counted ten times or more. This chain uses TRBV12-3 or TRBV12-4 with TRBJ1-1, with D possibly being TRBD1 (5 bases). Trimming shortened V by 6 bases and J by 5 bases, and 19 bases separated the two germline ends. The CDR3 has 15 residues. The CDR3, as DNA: TGTGCCAGCAGCCCCGGAGGGCGGGGGGATACTGAAGCTTTCTTT. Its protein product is CASSPGGRGDTEAFF.

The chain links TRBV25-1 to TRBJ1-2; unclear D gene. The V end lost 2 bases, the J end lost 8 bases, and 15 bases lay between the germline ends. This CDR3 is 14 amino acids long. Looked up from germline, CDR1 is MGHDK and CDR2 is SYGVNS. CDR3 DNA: TGTGCCAGCAGTGAAGGGATGAGCCTGGGAGGCTACACCTTC. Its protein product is CASSEGMSLGGYTF.

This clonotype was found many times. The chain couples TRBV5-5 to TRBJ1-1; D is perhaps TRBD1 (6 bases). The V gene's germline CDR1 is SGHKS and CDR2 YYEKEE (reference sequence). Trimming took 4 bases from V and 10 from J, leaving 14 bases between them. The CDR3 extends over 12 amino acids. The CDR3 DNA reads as TGTGCCAGCAGCCCCACAGGGTTTGGAGCTTTCTTT. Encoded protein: CASSPTGFGAFF.

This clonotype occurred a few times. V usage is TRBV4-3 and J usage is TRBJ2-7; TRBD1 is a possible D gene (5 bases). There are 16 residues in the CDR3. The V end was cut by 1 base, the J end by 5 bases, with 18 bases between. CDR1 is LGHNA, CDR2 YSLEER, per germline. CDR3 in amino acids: CASSQVPAGIGHEQYF. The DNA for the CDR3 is TGCGCCAGCAGCCAAGTCCCCGCAGGGATCGGCCACGAGCAGTACTTC.

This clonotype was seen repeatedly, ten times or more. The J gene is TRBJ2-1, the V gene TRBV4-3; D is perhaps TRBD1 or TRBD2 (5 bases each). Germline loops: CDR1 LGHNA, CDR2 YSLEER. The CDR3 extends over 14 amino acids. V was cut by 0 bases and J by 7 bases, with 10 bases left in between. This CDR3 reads CASSQDGDENEQFF. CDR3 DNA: TGCGCCAGCAGCCAAGATGGGGACGAGAATGAGCAGTTCTTC.

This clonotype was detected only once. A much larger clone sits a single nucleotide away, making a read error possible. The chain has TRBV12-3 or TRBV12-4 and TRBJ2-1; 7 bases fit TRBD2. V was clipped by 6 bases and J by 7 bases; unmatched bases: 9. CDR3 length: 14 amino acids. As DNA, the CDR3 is TGTGCCAGCAGATGGGCGGGAGTTAAAAATGAGCAGTTCTTC. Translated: CASRWAGVKNEQFF.

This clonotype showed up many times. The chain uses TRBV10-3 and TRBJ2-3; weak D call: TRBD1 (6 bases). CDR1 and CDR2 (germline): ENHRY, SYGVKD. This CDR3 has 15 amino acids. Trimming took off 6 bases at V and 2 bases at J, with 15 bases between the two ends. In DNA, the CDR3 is TGTGCCATCAGCGCACAGGGTGGAGTCACAGATACGCAGTATTTT. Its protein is CAISAQGGVTDTQYF.

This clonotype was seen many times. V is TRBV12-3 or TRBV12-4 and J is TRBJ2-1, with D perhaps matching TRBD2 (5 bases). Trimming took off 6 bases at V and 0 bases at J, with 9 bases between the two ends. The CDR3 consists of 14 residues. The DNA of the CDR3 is TGTGCCAGCAGGAGCGCGGGCTCCTACAATGAGCAGTTCTTC. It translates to CASRSAGSYNEQFF.

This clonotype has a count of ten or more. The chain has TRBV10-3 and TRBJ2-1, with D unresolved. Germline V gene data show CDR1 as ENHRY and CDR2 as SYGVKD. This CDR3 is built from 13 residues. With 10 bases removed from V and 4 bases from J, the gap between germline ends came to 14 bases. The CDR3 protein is CATLQTLYNEQFF. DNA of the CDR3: TGTGCCACTTTACAGACACTTTACAATGAGCAGTTCTTC.

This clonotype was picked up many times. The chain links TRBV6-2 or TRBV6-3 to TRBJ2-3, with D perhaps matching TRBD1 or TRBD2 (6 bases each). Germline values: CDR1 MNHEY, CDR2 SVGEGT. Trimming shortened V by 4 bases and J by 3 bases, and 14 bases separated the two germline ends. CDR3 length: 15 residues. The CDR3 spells CASSLEGERTDTQYF. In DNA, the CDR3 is TGTGCCAGCAGTTTGGAGGGGGAAAGGACAGATACGCAGTATTTT.

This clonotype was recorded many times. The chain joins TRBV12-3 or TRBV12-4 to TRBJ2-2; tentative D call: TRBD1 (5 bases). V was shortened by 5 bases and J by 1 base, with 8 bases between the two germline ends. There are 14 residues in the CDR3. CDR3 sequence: CASSPGQNTGELFF. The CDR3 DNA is TGTGCCAGCAGTCCCGGACAGAACACCGGGGAGCTGTTTTTT.

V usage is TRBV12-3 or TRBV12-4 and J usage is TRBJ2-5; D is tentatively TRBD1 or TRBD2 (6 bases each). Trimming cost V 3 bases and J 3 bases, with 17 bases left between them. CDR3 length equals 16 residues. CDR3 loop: CASSFRGDGQEETQYF. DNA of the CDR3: TGTGCCAGCAGTTTTAGGGGGGACGGGCAAGAAGAGACCCAGTACTTC.

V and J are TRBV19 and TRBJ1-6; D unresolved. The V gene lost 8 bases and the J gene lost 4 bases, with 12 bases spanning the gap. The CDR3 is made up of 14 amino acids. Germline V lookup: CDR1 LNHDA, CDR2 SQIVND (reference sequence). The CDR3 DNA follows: TGTGCCAGTCGCCGGCAGGTTTATAATTCACCCCTCCACTTT. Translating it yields CASRRQVYNSPLHF. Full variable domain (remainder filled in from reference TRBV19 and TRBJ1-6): DGGITQSPKYLFRKEGQNVTLSCEQNLNHDAMYWYRQDPGQGLRLIYYSQIVNDFQKGDIAEGYSVSREKKESFPLTVTSAQKNPTAFYLCASRRQVYNSPLHFGNGTRLTVT.

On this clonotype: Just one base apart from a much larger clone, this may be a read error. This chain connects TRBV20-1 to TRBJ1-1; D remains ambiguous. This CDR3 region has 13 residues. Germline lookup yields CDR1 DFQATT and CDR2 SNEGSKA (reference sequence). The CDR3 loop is CSASLNTVSEASF. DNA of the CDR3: TGCAGTGCTAGCCTCAACACTGTTTCTGAAGCTTCCTTT.

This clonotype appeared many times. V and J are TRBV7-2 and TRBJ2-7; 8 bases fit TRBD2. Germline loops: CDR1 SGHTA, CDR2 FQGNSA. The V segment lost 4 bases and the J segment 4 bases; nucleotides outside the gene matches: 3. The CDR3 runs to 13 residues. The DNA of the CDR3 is TGTGCCAGCAGCTCGGGACTAGGGTACGAGCAGTACTTC. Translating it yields CASSSGLGYEQYF.

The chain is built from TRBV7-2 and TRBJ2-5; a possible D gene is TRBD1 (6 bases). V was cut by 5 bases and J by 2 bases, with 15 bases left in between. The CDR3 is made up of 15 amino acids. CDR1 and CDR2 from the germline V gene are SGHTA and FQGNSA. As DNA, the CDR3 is TGTGCCAGCAGCCAAGCCGGGACAACTCAAGAGACCCAGTACTTC. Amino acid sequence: CASSQAGTTQETQYF.

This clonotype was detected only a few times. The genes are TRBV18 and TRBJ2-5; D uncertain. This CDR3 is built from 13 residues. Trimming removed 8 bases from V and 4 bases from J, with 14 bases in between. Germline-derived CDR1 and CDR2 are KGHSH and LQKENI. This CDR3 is CASRPSGRETQYF. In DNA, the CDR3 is TGTGCCAGCCGACCGTCCGGGCGAGAGACCCAGTACTTC.

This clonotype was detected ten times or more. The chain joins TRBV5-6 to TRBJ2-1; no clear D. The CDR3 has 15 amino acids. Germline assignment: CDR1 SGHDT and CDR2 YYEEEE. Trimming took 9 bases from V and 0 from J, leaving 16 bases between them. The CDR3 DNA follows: TGTGCCACGAAATCCCACGGACGCTCCTACAATGAGCAGTTCTTC. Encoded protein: CATKSHGRSYNEQFF.

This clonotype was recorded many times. This CDR3 is CASSLSGANTGELFF. CDR3 DNA sequence: TGCGCCAGCAGCTTGTCGGGGGCGAACACCGGGGAGCTGTTTTTT. The rearrangement joins TRBV5-1 to TRBJ2-2; TRBD2 is a possible D gene (6 bases). This CDR3 is 15 amino acids long. Per germline, CDR1 SGHRS and CDR2 YFSETQ. V was pared by 1 base and J by 0 bases, with 7 bases between.

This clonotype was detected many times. The CDR3 spells CASSLDMAGAAPYEQYF. The CDR3 DNA reads TGTGCCAGCAGCTTAGATATGGCAGGGGCTGCCCCCTACGAGCAGTACTTC. The chain has TRBV11-2 and TRBJ2-7; tentatively, D is TRBD1 (6 bases). CDR3 length equals 17 residues. Germline assignment: CDR1 SGHAT and CDR2 FQNNGV. Trimming removed 0 bases from V and 2 bases from J, with 17 bases in between.

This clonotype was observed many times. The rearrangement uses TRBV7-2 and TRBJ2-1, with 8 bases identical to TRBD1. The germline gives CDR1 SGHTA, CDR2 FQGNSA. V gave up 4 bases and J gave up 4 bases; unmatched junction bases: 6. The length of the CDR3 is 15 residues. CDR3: CASSSKGTGYNEQFF. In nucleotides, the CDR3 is TGTGCCAGCAGCTCCAAGGGGACAGGATACAATGAGCAGTTCTTC.

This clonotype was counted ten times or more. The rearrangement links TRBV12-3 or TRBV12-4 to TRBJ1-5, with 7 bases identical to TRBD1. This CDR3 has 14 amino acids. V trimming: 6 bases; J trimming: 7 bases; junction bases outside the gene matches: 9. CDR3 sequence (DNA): TGTGCCAGCAGCCGATCAGGGGGACACCAGCCCCAGCATTTT. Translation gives CASSRSGGHQPQHF.

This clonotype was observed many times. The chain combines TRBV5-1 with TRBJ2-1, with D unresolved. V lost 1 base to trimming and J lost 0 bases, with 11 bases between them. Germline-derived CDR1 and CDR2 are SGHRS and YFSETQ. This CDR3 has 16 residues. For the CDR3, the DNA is TGCGCCAGCAGCTTGATTTCTCGGAGCTCCTACAATGAGCAGTTCTTC. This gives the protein CASSLISRSSYNEQFF.

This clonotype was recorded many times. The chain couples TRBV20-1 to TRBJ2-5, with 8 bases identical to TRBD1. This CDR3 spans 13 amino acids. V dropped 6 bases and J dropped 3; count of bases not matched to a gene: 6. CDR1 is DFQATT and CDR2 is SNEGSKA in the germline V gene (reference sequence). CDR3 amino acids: CSASRTGKETQYF. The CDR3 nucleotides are TGCAGTGCCTCAAGGACAGGGAAAGAGACCCAGTACTTC.